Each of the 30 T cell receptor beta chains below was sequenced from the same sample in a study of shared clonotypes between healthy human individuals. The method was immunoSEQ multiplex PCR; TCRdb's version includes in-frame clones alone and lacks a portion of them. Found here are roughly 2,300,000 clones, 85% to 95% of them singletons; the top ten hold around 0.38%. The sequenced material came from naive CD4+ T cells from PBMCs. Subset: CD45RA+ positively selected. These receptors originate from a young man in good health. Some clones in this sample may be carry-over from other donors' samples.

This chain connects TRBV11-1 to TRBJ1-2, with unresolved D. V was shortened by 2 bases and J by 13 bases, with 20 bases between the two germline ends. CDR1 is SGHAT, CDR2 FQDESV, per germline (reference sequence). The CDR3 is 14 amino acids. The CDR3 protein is CASSLTPRHGEGTF. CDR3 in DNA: TGTGCCAGCAGCTTAACCCCCCGCCATGGGGAAGGCACCTTC.

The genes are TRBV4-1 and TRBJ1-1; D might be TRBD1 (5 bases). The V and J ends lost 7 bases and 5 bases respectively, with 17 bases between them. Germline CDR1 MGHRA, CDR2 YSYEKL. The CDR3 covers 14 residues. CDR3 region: CASKSSGGETEAFF. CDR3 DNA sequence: TGCGCCAGCAAGTCCAGTGGGGGAGAGACTGAAGCTTTCTTT.

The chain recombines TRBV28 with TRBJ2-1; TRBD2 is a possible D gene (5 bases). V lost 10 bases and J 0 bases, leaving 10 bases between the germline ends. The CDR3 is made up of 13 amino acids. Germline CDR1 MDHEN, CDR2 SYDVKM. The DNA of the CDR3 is TGTGCCACCGGTGGGAGCTCCTACAATGAGCAGTTCTTC. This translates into CATGGSSYNEQFF. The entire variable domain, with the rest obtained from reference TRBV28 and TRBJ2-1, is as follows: DVKVTQSSRYLVKRTGEKVFLECVQDMDHENMFWYRQDPGLGLRLIYFSYDVKMKEKGDIPEGYSVSREKKERFSLILESASTNQTSMYLCATGGSSYNEQFFGPGTRLTVL.

The CDR3 sequence: CASSPAEGRATSEQYF. CDR3 bases: TGTGCCAGCAGTCCCGCAGAGGGGCGGGCAACTAGCGAGCAGTACTTC. The chain employs TRBV28 and TRBJ2-7; D tentatively reads TRBD1 or TRBD2 (5 bases each). Germline CDR1 MDHEN, CDR2 SYDVKM. The V end lost 5 bases, the J end lost 6 bases, and 23 bases lay between the germline ends. The CDR3 length is 16 residues.

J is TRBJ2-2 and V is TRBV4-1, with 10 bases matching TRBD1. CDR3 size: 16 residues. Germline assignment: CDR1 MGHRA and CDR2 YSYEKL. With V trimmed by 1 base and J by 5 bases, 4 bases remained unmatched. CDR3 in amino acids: CASSQGQGARTGELFF. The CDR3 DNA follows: TGCGCCAGCAGCCAAGGACAGGGGGCGAGGACCGGGGAGCTGTTTTTT.

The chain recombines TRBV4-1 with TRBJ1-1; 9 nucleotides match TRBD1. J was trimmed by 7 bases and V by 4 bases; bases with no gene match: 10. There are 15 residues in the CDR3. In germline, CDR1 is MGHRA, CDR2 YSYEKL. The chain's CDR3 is CASSLEGDREGEAFF. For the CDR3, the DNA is TGCGCCAGCAGCCTCGAGGGGGACAGGGAAGGTGAAGCTTTCTTT.

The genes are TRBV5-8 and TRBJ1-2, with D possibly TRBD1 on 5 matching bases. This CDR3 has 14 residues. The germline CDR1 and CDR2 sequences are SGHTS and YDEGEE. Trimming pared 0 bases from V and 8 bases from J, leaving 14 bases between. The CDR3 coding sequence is TGTGCCAGCAGCTTGGATCCGGGGGTCGCGGGCTACACCTTC. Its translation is CASSLDPGVAGYTF.

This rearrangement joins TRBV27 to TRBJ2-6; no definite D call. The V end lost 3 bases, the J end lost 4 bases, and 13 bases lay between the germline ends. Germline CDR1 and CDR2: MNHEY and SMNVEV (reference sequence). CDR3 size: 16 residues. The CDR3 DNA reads TGTGCCAGCAGTTTGGGCAGAAATTCCGGGGCCAACGTCCTGACTTTC. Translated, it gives CASSLGRNSGANVLTF.

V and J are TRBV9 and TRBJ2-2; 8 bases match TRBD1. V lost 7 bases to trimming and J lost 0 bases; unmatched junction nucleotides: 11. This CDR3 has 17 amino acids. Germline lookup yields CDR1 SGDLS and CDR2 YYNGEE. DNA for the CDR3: TGTGCCAGCGCCCGGCAGGGGGCAAGCGCGAACACCGGGGAGCTGTTTTTT. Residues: CASARQGASANTGELFF. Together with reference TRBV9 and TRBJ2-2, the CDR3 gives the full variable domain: DSGVTQTPKHLITATGQRVTLRCSPRSGDLSVYWYQQSLDQGLQFLIQYYNGEERAKGNILERFSAQQFPDLHSELNLSSLELGDSALYFCASARQGASANTGELFFGEGSRLTVL.

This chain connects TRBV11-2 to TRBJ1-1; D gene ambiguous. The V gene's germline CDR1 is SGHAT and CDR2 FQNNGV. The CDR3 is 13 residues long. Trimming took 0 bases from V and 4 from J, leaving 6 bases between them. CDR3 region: CASSLDPITEAFF. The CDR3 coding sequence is TGTGCCAGCAGCTTAGACCCGATCACTGAAGCTTTCTTT.

The CDR3 DNA follows: TGCGCCAGCAGCCATGGAATCGGGATGAACACTGAAGCTTTCTTT. Translation gives CASSHGIGMNTEAFF. The chain couples TRBV4-3 to TRBJ1-1; unclear D gene. This CDR3 is 15 amino acids long. Germline V lookup: CDR1 LGHNA, CDR2 YSLEER. V lost 3 bases to trimming and J lost 0 bases, with 11 bases between them.

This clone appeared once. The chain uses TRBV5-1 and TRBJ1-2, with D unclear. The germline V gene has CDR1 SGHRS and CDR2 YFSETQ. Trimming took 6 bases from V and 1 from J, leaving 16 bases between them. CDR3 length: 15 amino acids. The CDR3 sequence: CASTPDGGFNYGYTF. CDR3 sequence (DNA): TGCGCCAGCACCCCAGACGGTGGTTTTAACTATGGCTACACCTTC.

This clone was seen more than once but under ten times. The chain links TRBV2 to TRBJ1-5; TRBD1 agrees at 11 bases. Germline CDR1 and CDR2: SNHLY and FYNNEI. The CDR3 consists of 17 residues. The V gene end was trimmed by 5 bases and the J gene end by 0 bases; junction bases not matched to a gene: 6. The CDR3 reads CASSFGQGADSNQPQHF. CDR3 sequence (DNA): TGTGCCAGCAGTTTTGGACAGGGGGCAGATAGCAATCAGCCCCAGCATTTT. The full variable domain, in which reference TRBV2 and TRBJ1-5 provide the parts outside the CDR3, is EPEVTQTPSHQVTQMGQEVILRCVPISNHLYFYWYRQILGQKVEFLVSFYNNEISEKSEIFDDQFSVERPDGSNFTLKIRSTKLEDSAMYFCASSFGQGADSNQPQHFGDGTRLSIL.

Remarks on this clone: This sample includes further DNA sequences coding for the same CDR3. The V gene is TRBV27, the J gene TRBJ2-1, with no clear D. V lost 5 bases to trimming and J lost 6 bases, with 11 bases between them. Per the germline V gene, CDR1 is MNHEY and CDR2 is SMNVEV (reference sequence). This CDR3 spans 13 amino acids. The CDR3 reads CASSPRRGNEQFF. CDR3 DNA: TGTGCCAGCAGTCCCCGGCGCGGCAATGAGCAGTTCTTC.

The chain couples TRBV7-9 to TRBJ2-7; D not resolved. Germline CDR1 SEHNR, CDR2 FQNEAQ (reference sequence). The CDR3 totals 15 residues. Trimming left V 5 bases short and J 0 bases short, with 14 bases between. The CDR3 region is CASSPTRWSSYEQYF. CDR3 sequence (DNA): TGTGCCAGCAGCCCCACCAGGTGGAGCTCCTACGAGCAGTACTTC. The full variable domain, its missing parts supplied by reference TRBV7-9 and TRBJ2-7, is DTGVSQNPRHKITKRGQNVTFRCDPISEHNRLYWYRQTLGQGPEFLTYFQNEAQLEKSRLLSDRFSAERPKGSFSTLEIQRTEQGDSAMYLCASSPTRWSSYEQYFGPGTRLTVT.

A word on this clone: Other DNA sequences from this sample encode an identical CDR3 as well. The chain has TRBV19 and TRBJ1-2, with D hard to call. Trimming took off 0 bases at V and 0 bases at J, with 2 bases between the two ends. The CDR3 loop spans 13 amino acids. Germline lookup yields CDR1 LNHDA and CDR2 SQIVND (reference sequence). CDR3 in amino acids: CASSIDTNYGYTF. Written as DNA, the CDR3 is TGTGCCAGTAGTATAGACACTAACTATGGCTACACCTTC.

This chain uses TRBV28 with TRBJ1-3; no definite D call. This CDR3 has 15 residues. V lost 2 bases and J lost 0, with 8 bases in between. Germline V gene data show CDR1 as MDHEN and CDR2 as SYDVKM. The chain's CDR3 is CASSLPAFSGNTIYF. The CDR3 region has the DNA TGTGCCAGCAGTTTACCAGCCTTCTCTGGAAACACCATATATTTT.

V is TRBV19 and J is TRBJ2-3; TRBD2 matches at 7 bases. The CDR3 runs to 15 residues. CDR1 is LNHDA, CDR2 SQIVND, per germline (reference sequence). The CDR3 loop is CATSKLSGTTDTQYF. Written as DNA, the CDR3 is TGTGCTACGAGCAAACTAAGCGGGACCACAGATACGCAGTATTTT.

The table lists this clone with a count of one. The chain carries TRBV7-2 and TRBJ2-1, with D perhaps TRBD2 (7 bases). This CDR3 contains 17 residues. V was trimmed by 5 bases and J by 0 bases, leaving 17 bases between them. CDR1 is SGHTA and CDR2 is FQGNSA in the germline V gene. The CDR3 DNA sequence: TGTGCCAGCAGCCCGAGAAAGGGGGAGGGCTCCTACAATGAGCAGTTCTTC. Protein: CASSPRKGEGSYNEQFF.

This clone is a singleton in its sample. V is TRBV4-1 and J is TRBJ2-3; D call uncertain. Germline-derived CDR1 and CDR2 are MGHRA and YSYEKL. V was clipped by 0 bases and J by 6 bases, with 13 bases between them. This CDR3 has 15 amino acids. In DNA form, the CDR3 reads TGCGCCAGCAGCCAAGAAGAGTGGGGAAGGGATACGCAGTATTTT. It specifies CASSQEEWGRDTQYF.

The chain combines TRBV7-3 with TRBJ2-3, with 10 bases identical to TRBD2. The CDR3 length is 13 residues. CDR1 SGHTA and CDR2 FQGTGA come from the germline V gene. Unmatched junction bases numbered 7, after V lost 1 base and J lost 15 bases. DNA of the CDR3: TGTGCCAGCAGCTTAAATCCTAGCGGGAGAGAATATTTT. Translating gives CASSLNPSGREYF.

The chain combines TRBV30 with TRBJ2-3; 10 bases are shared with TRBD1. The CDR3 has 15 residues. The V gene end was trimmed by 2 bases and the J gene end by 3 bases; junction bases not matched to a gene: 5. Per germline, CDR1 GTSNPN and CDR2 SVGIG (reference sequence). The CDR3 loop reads CAWSRGQGETDTQYF. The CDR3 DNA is TGTGCCTGGAGTCGCGGACAGGGGGAAACAGATACGCAGTATTTT.

CDR3 loop: CASSQASGQSTDTQYF. The CDR3 nucleotides read TGTGCCAGCAGCCAGGCTAGCGGGCAAAGCACAGATACGCAGTATTTT. The chain links TRBV4-2 to TRBJ2-3; 8 positions agree with TRBD2. The germline V gene has CDR1 LGHNA and CDR2 YNFKEQ. This CDR3 has 16 residues. Trimming cost V 3 bases and J 0 bases; bases outside gene matches: 5.

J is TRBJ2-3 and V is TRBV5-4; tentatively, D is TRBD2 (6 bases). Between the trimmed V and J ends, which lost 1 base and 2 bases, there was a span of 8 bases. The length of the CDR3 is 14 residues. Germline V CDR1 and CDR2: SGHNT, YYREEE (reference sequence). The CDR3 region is CASSLRDFTDTQYF. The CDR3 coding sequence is TGTGCCAGCAGCTTGCGGGACTTCACAGATACGCAGTATTTT.

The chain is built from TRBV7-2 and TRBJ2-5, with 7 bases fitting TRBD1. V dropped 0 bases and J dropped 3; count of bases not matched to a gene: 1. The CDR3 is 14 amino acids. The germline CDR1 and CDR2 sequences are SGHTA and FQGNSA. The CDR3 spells CASSLAGQKETQYF. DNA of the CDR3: TGTGCCAGCAGCTTAGCGGGACAGAAAGAGACCCAGTACTTC.

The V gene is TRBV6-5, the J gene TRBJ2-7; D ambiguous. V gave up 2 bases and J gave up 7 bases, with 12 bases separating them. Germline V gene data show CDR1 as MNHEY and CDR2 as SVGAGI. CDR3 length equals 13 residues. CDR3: CASSYGPRTEQYF. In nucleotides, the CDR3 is TGTGCCAGCAGTTACGGTCCCCGGACGGAGCAGTACTTC.

The CDR3 loop is CASMRAGGNTGELFF. The CDR3 DNA reads TGTGCCAGCATGAGAGCGGGAGGGAACACCGGGGAGCTGTTTTTT. The chain is built from TRBV25-1 and TRBJ2-2; 9 nucleotides agree with TRBD2. The CDR3 runs 15 residues. V lost 7 bases and J lost 1; bases outside the gene matches: 4. CDR1 is MGHDK and CDR2 is SYGVNS in the germline V gene.

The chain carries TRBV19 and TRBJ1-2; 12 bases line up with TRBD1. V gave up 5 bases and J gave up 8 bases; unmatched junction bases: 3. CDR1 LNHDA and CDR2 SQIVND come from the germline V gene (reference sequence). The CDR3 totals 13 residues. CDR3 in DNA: TGTGCCAGTAGTCCCGGGACAGGGGGCGGCTACACCTTC. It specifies CASSPGTGGGYTF.

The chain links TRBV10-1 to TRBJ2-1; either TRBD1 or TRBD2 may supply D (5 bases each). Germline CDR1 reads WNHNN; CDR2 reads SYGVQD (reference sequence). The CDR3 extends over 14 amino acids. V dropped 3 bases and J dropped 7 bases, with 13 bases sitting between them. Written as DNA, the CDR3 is TGCGCCAGCAGTGATTGGGCAGGGAGAAATGAGCAGTTCTTC. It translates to CASSDWAGRNEQFF.

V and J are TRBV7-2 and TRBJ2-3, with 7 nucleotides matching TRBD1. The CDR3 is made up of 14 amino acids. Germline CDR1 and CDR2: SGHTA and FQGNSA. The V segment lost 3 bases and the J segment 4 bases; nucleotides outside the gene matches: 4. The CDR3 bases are TGTGCCAGCAGCTTCACGACAGGGCCAGATACGCAGTATTTT. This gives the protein CASSFTTGPDTQYF.